This T cell receptor beta chain was identified in a study of beta chain features in type 1 diabetes. Overall study: Age, gender, cell numbers and subset yield matched between patients and controls.

Study-wide results and caveats: A moderate, significant TCRB CDR3 shortening appeared in type 1 diabetes across four CD4+ subsets.

Each donor gave one heparinised blood draw averaging about 100 mL. Reverse transcribing all isolated RNA meant expressed TCRB transcripts were sequenced. The method was immunoSEQ multiplex PCR; TCRdb's version includes in-frame clones alone and lacks a portion of them. The table lists around 130,000 clones, approximately 16% of them singletons, with about 2.5% in the top ten. Germline V gives CDR1 SGHTA, CDR2 FQGNSA. Trimming took off 5 bases at V and 7 bases at J, with 15 bases between the two ends. The CDR3 runs 14 residues. The sample holds a few counts of this clone. Its antigen is currently unknown.

The clonotype comes from a man aged 30 to 39 with type 1 diabetes. Sequenced sample: central memory CD4+ T cells from blood. This chain links TRBV7-2 with TRBJ1-5; no clear D gene. The CDR3 here is CASSPGEGGQPQHF. The CDR3 DNA reads as TGTGCCAGCAGCCCCGGGGAGGGCGGACAGCCCCAGCATTTT.